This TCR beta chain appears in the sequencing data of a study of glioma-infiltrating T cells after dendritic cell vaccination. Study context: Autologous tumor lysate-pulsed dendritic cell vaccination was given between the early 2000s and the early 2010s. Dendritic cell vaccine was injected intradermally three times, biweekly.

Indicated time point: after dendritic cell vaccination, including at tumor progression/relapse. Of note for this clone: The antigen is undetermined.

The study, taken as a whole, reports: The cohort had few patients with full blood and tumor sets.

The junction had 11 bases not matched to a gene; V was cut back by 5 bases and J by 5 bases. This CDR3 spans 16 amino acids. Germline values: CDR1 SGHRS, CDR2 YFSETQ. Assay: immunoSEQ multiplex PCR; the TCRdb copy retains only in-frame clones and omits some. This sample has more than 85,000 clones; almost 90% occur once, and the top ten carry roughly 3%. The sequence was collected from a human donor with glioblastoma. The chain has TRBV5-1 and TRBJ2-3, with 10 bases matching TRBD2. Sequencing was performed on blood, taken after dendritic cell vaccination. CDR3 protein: CASSQISGGVGDTQYF. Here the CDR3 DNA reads TGCGCCAGCAGTCAGATCAGCGGGGGGGTGGGAGATACGCAGTATTTT.